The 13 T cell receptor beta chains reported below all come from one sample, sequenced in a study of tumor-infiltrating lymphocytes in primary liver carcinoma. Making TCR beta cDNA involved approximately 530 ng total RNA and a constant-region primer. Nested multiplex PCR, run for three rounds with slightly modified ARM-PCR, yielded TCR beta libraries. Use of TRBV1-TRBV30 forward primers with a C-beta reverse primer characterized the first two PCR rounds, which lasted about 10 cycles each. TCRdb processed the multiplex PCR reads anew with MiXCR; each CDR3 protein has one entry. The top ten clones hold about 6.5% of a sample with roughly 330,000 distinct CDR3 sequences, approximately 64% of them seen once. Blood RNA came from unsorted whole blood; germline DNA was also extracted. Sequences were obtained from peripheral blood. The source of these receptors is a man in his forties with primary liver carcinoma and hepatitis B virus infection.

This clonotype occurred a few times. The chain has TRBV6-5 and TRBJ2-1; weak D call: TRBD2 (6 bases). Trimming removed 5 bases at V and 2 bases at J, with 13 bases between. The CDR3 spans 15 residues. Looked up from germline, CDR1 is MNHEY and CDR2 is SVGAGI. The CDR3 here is CASSSGGATYNEQFF. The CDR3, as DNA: TGTGCCAGCAGTAGCGGAGGGGCAACCTACAATGAGCAGTTCTTC.

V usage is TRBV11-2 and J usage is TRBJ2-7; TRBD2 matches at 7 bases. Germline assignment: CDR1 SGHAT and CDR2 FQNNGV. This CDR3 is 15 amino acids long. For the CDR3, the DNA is TGTGCCAGTAGCTACGGGACTATACTTTCCTACGAGCAGTACGTC. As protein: CASSYGTILSYEQYV.

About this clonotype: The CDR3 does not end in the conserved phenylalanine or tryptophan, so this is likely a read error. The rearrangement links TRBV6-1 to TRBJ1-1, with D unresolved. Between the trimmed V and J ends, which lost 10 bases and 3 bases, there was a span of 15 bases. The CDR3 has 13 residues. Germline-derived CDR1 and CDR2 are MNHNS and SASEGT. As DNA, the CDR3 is TGTGCCACACTGTCCGGGCTAGACACTGAAGCTTTCCTT. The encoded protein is CATLSGLDTEAFL.

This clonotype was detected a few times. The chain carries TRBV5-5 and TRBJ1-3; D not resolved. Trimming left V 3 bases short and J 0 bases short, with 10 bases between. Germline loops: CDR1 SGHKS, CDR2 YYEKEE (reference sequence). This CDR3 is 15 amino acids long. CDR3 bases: TGTGCCAGCAGCTGGGGAATTAACTCTGGAAACACCATATATTTT. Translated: CASSWGINSGNTIYF.

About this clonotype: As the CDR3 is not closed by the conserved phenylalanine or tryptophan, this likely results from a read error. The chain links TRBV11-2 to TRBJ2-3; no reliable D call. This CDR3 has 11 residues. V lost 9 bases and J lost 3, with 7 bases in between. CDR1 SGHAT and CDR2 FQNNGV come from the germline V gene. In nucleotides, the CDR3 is TGTGCCAGAAGCCAAACAGATACGCAGTATCTT. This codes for CARSQTDTQYL.

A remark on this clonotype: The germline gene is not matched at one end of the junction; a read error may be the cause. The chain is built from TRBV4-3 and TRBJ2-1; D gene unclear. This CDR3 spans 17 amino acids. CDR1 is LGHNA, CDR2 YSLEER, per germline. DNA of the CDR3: TGCGCCAGCAGCCAAACTCCGACTGTGAGCTCCTGCAATGAGCAGTTCTTC. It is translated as CASSQTPTVSSCNEQFF.

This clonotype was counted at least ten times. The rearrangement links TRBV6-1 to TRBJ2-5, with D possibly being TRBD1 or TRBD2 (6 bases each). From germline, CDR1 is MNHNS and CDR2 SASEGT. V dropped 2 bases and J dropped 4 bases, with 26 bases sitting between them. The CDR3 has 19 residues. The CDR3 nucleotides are TGTGCCAGCAGTGAACGGGGTATTGCGGGAAAGGGGGTGAGAGAGACCCAGTACTTC. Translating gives CASSERGIAGKGVRETQYF.

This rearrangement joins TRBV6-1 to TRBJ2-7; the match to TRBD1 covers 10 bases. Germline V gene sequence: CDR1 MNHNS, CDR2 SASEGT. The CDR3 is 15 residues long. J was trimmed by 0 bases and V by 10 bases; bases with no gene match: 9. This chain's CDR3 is CAIRGGQGTSYEQYF. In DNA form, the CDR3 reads TGTGCCATCAGAGGGGGACAGGGGACCTCCTACGAGCAGTACTTC.

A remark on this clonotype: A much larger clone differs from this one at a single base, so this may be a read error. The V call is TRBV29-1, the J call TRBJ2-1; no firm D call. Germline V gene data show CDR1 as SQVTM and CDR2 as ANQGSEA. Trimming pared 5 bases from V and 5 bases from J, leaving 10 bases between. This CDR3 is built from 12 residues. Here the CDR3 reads CSVTAANNEQFF. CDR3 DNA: TGCAGCGTTACGGCGGCTAACAATGAGCAGTTCTTC.

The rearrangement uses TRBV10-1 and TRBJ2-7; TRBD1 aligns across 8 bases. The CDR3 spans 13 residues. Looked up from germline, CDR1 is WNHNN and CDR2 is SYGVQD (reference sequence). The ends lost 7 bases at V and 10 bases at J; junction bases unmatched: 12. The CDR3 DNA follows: TGCGCCAGCATTGACGGGCAGGGGGCCCTACAGTACTTC. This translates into CASIDGQGALQYF.

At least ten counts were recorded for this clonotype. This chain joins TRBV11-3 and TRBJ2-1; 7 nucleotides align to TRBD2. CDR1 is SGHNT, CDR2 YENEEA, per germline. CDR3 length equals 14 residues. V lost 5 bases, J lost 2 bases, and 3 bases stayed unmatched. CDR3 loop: CASSPGLAYNEQFF. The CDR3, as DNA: TGTGCCAGCAGCCCAGGACTAGCCTACAATGAGCAGTTCTTC. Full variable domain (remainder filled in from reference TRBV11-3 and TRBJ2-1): EAGVVQSPRYKIIEKKQPVAFWCNPISGHNTLYWYLQNLGQGPELLIRYENEEAVDDSQLPKDRFSAERLKGVDSTLKIQPAELGDSAVYLCASSPGLAYNEQFFGPGTRLTVL.

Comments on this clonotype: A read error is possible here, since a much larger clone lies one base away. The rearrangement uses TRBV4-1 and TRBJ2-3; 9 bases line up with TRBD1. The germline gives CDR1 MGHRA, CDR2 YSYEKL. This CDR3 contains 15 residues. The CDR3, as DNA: TGCGCCAGCAGCCCACAAACAGGGGGCGCGGATACGCAGTGTTTT. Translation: CASSPQTGGADTQCF.

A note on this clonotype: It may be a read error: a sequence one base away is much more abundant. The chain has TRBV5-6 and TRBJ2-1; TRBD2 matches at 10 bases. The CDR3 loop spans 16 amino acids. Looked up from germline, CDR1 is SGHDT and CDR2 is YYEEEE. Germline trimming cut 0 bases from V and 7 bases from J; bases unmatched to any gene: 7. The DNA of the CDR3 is TGTGCCAGCAGCTTGGTCAGGCTAGCGGGAGTAAATGAGCAGTTCTTC. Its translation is CASSLVRLAGVNEQFF. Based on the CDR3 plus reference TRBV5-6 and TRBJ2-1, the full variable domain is DAGVTQSPTHLIKTRGQQVTLRCSPKSGHDTVSWYQQALGQGPQFIFQYYEEEERQRGNFPDRFSGHQFPNYSSELNVNALLLGDSALYLCASSLVRLAGVNEQFFGPGTRLTVL.